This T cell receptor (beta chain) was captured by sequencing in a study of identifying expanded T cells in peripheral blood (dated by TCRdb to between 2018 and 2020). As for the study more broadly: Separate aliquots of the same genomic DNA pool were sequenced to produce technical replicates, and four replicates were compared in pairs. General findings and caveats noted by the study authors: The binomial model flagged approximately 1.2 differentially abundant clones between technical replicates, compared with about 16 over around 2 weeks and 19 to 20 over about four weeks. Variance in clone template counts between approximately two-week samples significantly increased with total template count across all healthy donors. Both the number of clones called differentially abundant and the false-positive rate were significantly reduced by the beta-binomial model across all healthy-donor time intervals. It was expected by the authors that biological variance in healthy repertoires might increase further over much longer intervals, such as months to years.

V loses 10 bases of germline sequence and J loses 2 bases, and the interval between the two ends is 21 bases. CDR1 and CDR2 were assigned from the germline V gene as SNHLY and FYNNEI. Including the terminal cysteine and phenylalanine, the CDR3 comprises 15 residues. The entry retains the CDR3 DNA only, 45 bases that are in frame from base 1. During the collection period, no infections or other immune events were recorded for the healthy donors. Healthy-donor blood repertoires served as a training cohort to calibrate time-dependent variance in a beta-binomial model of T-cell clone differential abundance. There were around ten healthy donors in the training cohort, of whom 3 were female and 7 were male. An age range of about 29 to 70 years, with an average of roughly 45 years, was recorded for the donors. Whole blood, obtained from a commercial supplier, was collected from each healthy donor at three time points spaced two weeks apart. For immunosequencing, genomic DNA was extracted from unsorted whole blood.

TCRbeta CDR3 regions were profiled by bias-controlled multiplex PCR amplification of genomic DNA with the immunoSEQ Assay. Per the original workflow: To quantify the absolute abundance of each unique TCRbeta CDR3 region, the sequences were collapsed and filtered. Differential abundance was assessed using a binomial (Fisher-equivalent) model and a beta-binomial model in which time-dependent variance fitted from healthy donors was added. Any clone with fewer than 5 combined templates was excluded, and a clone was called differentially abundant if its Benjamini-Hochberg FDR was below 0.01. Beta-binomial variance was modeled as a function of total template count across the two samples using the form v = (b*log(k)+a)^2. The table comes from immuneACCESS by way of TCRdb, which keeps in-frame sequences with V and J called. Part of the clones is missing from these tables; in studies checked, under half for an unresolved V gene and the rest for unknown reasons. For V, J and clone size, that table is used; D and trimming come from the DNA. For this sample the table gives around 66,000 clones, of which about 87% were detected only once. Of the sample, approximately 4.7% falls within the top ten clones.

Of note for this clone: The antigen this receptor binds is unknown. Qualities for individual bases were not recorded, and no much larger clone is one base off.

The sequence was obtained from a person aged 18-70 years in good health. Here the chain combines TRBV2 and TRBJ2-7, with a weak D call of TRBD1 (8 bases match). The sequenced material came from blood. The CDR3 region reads CATNRRGTGAYEQYF. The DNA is TGTGCCACAAACCGGCGGGGGACAGGTGCCTACGAGCAGTACTTC. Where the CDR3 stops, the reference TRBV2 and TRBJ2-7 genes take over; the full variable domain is EPEVTQTPSHQVTQMGQEVILRCVPISNHLYFYWYRQILGQKVEFLVSFYNNEISEKSEIFDDQFSVERPDGSNFTLKIRSTKLEDSAMYFCATNRRGTGAYEQYFGPGTRLTVT.